These 14 T cell receptor beta chains came from one sample sequenced in a study of blood T cell repertoires in COVID-19. Libraries were prepared by immunoSEQ multiplex PCR; TCRdb keeps only in-frame clonotypes and omits some of them. The data show 180,000 or so clones, 75% to 90% seen once. The sequencing sample was made of peripheral blood. The origin of the receptors is a man in his 60s with acute or convalescent COVID-19.

A few counts support this clone. This rearrangement joins TRBV19 to TRBJ2-7, with a weak D call TRBD2 (6 bases). V lost 5 bases, J lost 3 bases, and 11 bases lay in between. Germline CDR1 reads LNHDA; CDR2 reads SQIVND (reference sequence). The CDR3 is 13 amino acids. The CDR3 region has the DNA TGTGCCAGTAGTTACCGGGAGAACTACGAGCAGTACTTC. This codes for CASSYRENYEQYF.

The chain employs TRBV4-1 and TRBJ2-5, with 10 bases aligning to TRBD2. V trimming: 4 bases; J trimming: 3 bases; junction bases outside the gene matches: 8. Per the germline V gene, CDR1 is MGHRA and CDR2 is YSYEKL. The CDR3 length is 16 residues. CDR3 DNA: TGCGCCAGCAGCCGCAGCTCTAGCGGGAGCGAAGAGACCCAGTACTTC. Translation: CASSRSSSGSEETQYF.

The V and J genes are TRBV4-2 and TRBJ2-1, with a possible D match to TRBD2 (6 bases). With 0 bases removed from V and 8 bases from J, the gap between germline ends came to 11 bases. Germline assignment: CDR1 LGHNA and CDR2 YNFKEQ. The CDR3 is 14 amino acids. The CDR3 is CASSQDGRPHEQFF. DNA of the CDR3: TGTGCCAGCAGCCAAGATGGGAGGCCCCATGAGCAGTTCTTC.

The chain combines TRBV6-5 with TRBJ1-4; D is uncertain. The germline V and J ends were trimmed by 4 bases and 8 bases, with 17 bases remaining between them. Looked up from germline, CDR1 is MNHEY and CDR2 is SVGAGI. CDR3 size: 15 residues. Here the CDR3 reads CASSSLLAGKEKLFF. The CDR3 DNA reads TGTGCCAGCAGTTCTCTCCTTGCGGGTAAAGAAAAACTGTTTTTT.

The chain combines TRBV27 with TRBJ2-5; D is unclear. The CDR3 has 13 residues. Per the germline V gene, CDR1 is MNHEY and CDR2 is SMNVEV (reference sequence). V was clipped by 4 bases and J by 6 bases, with 12 bases between them. The CDR3 protein is CASSSPGYQTQYF. The DNA of the CDR3 is TGTGCCAGCAGTTCCCCCGGGTACCAGACCCAGTACTTC.

A few counts support this clone. The rearrangement uses TRBV29-1 and TRBJ2-1; TRBD2 aligns across 10 bases. The CDR3 extends over 15 amino acids. Trimming removed 3 bases from V and 8 bases from J; junction bases left unmatched: 10. Germline CDR1 SQVTM, CDR2 ANQGSEA. CDR3 residues: CSVEGQREGLYEQFF. The CDR3 bases are TGCAGCGTTGAGGGACAGCGGGAGGGCCTCTATGAGCAGTTCTTC.

This chain connects TRBV28 to TRBJ1-5; D not resolved. Germline values: CDR1 MDHEN, CDR2 SYDVKM. The CDR3 contains 14 residues. V was cut by 3 bases and J by 6 bases, with 12 bases left in between. In DNA form, the CDR3 reads TGTGCCAGCAGTTTGGGAGATCTAAGTCAGCCCCAGCATTTT. Its translation is CASSLGDLSQPQHF.

The chain recombines TRBV7-3 with TRBJ2-5; 8 bases align to TRBD2. The CDR3 sequence is 15 residues long. Germline values: CDR1 SGHTA, CDR2 FQGTGA. Trimming took 5 bases from V and 4 from J; bases not matched to a gene: 9. This CDR3 is CASSEVGTSTETQYF. DNA of the CDR3: TGTGCCAGCAGCGAAGTCGGGACTAGTACAGAGACCCAGTACTTC.

This clone was picked up a small number of times. The DNA of the CDR3 is TGTGCCAGCAGCTCGAGGGACAGAGACTCCTACGAGCAGTACTTC. This encodes CASSSRDRDSYEQYF. The J gene is TRBJ2-7, the V gene TRBV5-5, with TRBD1 identical over 7 bases. The junction had 6 bases not matched to a gene; V was cut back by 3 bases and J by 0 bases. This CDR3 comprises 15 residues. Looked up from germline, CDR1 is SGHKS and CDR2 is YYEKEE (reference sequence). Supplemented by reference TRBV5-5 and TRBJ2-7, the full variable domain reads DAGVTQSPTHLIKTRGQQVTLRCSPISGHKSVSWYQQVLGQGPQFIFQYYEKEERGRGNFPDRFSARQFPNYSSELNVNALLLGDSALYLCASSSRDRDSYEQYFGPGTRLTVT.

The chain combines TRBV5-6 with TRBJ2-6; unclear D gene. The germline V gene encodes CDR1 SGHDT and CDR2 YYEEEE. V gave up 1 base and J gave up 2 bases, with 7 bases separating them. CDR3 length equals 15 residues. The CDR3 nucleotides read TGTGCCAGCAGCTTGATGCAGGCTGGGGCCAACGTCCTGACTTTC. Its protein is CASSLMQAGANVLTF.

The rearrangement uses TRBV9 and TRBJ2-1, with a weak D call TRBD2 (6 bases). Germline CDR1 reads SGDLS; CDR2 reads YYNGEE. Trimming pared 3 bases from V and 5 bases from J, leaving 12 bases between. This CDR3 has 14 residues. The CDR3 nucleotides read TGTGCCAGCAGCGCGACCGGACTAAACAATGAGCAGTTCTTC. Encoded protein: CASSATGLNNEQFF.

CDR3 nucleotides: TGTGCCAGCAGCCCCCGGACTAGCGGGGTGATACAGTTCTTC. The encoded protein is CASSPRTSGVIQFF. The chain employs TRBV7-2 and TRBJ2-1, with 12 bases fitting TRBD2. This CDR3 contains 14 residues. Germline CDR1 and CDR2: SGHTA and FQGNSA. With 5 bases clipped from V and 13 bases from J, the junction kept 9 bases outside the gene matches.

This chain joins TRBV24-1 and TRBJ2-1; D gene uncertain. Looked up from germline, CDR1 is KGHDR and CDR2 is SFDVKD. Trimming took 5 bases from V and 6 from J, leaving 7 bases between them. The CDR3 loop spans 12 amino acids. CDR3 DNA sequence: TGTGCCACCAGTGGGAGAGCCAATGAGCAGTTCTTC. It codes for CATSGRANEQFF.

V gene TRBV7-9 combines with J gene TRBJ2-1, with a possible D match to TRBD1 (6 bases). Per germline, CDR1 SEHNR and CDR2 FQNEAQ (reference sequence). Trimming cost V 2 bases and J 10 bases, with 9 bases left between them. The CDR3 runs to 12 residues. CDR3 in DNA: TGTGCCAGCAGCTTACCCGGACAGGAGCAGTTCTTC. It encodes CASSLPGQEQFF. The full variable domain, rest sourced from reference TRBV7-9 and TRBJ2-1, is DTGVSQNPRHKITKRGQNVTFRCDPISEHNRLYWYRQTLGQGPEFLTYFQNEAQLEKSRLLSDRFSAERPKGSFSTLEIQRTEQGDSAMYLCASSLPGQEQFFGPGTRLTVL.